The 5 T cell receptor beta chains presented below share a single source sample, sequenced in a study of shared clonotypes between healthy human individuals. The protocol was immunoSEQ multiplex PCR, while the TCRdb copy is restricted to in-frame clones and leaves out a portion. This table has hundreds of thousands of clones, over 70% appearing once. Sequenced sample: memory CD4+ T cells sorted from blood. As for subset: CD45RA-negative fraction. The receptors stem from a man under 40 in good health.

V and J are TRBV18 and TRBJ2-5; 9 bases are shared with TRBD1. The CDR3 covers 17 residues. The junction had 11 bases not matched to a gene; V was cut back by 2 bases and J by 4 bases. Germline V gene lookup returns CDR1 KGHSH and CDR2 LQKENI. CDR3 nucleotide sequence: TGTGCCAGCTCACCAAGGACCGGGACAGGGAGGGGAGAGACCCAGTACTTC. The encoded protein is CASSPRTGTGRGETQYF.

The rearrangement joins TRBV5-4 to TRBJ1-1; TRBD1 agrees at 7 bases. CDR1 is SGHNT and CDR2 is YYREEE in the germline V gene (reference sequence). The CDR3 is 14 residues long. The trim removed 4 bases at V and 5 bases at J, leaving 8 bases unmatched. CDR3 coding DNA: TGTGCCAGCAGCCACGCTAAGGGGGCAACTGAAGCTTTCTTT. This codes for CASSHAKGATEAFF.

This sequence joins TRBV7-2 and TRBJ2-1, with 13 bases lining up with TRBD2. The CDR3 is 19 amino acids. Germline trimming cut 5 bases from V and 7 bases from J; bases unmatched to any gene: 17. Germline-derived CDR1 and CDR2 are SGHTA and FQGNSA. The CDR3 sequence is CASSRWSTSGRAVGNEQFF. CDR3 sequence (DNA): TGTGCCAGCAGCCGGTGGAGTACTAGCGGGAGGGCCGTGGGGAATGAGCAGTTCTTC.

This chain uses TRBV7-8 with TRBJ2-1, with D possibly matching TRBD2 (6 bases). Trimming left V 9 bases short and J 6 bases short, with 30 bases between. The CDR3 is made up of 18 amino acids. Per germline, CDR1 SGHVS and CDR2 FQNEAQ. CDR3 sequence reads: CASASSRSKNRGLNEQFF. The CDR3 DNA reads TGTGCCAGTGCATCGAGCAGGTCGAAGAACCGGGGACTCAATGAGCAGTTCTTC. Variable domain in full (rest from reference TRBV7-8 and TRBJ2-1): GAGVSQSPRYKVAKRGQDVALRCDPISGHVSLFWYQQALGQGPEFLTYFQNEAQLDKSGLPSDRFFAERPEGSVSTLKIQRTQQEDSAVYLCASASSRSKNRGLNEQFFGPGTRLTVL.

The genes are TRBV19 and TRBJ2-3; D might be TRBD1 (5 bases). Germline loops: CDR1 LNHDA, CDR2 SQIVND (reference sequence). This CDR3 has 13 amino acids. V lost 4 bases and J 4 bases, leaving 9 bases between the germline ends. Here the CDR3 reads CASSTARADTQYF. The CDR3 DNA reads TGTGCCAGTAGTACTGCCAGGGCAGATACGCAGTATTTT.